What follows are 12 T cell receptor beta chains derived from one specimen sequenced in a study of post-analysis software for immune sequencing data. Study-wide results and caveats: TRBV segments more frequent in patients than in controls numbered five and included TRBV5-6, TRBV5-1 and TRBV20-1.

The antigens for these receptors are not known. TCR beta cDNA libraries included unique molecular identifiers. In TCRdb, the PCR reads were re-called with MiXCR into one record per CDR3 protein. The data contain hundreds of thousands of distinct CDR3 sequences, 44% of them singletons. The specimen was blood. The receptors shown here come from a girl aged 5 to 17 with multiple sclerosis.

This clonotype was seen a handful of times. The gene calls are TRBV5-1 and TRBJ2-5; TRBD1 matches 7 bases. In germline, CDR1 is SGHRS, CDR2 YFSETQ. The CDR3 contains 16 residues. The ends lost 4 bases at V and 2 bases at J; junction bases unmatched: 11. The DNA for the CDR3 is TGCGCCAGCAGCCCGGTGGGACAGCGCAAACAAGAGACCCAGTACTTC. Residues: CASSPVGQRKQETQYF.

This chain joins TRBV20-1 and TRBJ2-3; D may be TRBD2 (7 bases). Looked up from germline, CDR1 is DFQATT and CDR2 is SNEGSKA (reference sequence). The CDR3 runs 14 residues. V lost 3 bases and J lost 2, with 12 bases in between. The CDR3 DNA reads TGCAGTGCTAGGAGGGGGGGAATCACAGATACGCAGTATTTT. Protein product: CSARRGGITDTQYF.

This clonotype was observed a single time. The chain uses TRBV9 and TRBJ2-7; D not resolved. V gave up 0 bases and J gave up 8 bases, with 12 bases separating them. CDR1 and CDR2 (germline): SGDLS, YYNGEE. The CDR3 is made up of 13 amino acids. CDR3 nucleotide sequence: TGTGCCAGCAGCGTAGCTATGCCTCCTCAGCAGTACTTC. Encoded protein: CASSVAMPPQQYF.

A word on this clonotype: This could be a read error, since a much larger clone is one nucleotide away. The V gene is TRBV6-5, the J gene TRBJ2-7; D ambiguous. The CDR3 loop spans 12 amino acids. Germline V gives CDR1 MNHEY, CDR2 SVGAGI. The CDR3 here is CANSADTYEQYF. DNA for the CDR3: TGTGCCAACAGTGCAGACACCTACGAGCAGTACTTC.

This clonotype was seen once. This chain uses TRBV7-3 with TRBJ2-1, with 15 bases fitting TRBD2. CDR3 length equals 19 residues. The germline gives CDR1 SGHTA, CDR2 FQGTGA. The ends lost 6 bases at V and 0 bases at J; junction bases unmatched: 9. The DNA of the CDR3 is TGTGCCAGCAGTTCCGGGACTAGCGGGGGGTCGAACTCCTACAATGAGCAGTTCTTC. Encoded protein: CASSSGTSGGSNSYNEQFF.

The V and J genes are TRBV7-9 and TRBJ2-7; TRBD1 agrees at 8 bases. V shed 7 bases and J 4 bases; nucleotides not matched to a gene: 3. Germline loops: CDR1 SEHNR, CDR2 FQNEAQ (reference sequence). This CDR3 has 12 residues. The CDR3: CASTTGDYEQYF. The CDR3 DNA sequence: TGTGCCAGCACGACAGGGGATTACGAGCAGTACTTC. Supplemented by reference TRBV7-9 and TRBJ2-7, the full variable domain reads DTGVSQNPRHKITKRGQNVTFRCDPISEHNRLYWYRQTLGQGPEFLTYFQNEAQLEKSRLLSDRFSAERPKGSFSTLEIQRTEQGDSAMYLCASTTGDYEQYFGPGTRLTVT.

This clonotype was found a few times. The chain carries TRBV7-8 and TRBJ2-7; no clear D. The V gene's germline CDR1 is SGHVS and CDR2 FQNEAQ. The CDR3 has 14 amino acids. Trimming shortened V by 3 bases and J by 1 base, and 10 bases separated the two germline ends. The CDR3, as DNA: TGTGCCAGCAGCTTCGACATCGTATCCTACGAGCAGTACTTC. As protein: CASSFDIVSYEQYF.

V usage is TRBV7-6 and J usage is TRBJ2-3, with D uncertain. The germline V gene encodes CDR1 SGHVS and CDR2 FNYEAQ. This CDR3 has 14 residues. Trimming left V 6 bases short and J 0 bases short, with 10 bases between. CDR3 DNA sequence: TGTGCCAGCAGGAGCGTGCCTAGCACAGATACGCAGTATTTT. The encoded protein is CASRSVPSTDTQYF.

This clonotype was counted between two and nine times. V and J are TRBV10-3 and TRBJ2-7, with a tentative D call TRBD1 (5 bases). Germline assignment: CDR1 ENHRY and CDR2 SYGVKD. V lost 3 bases to trimming and J lost 0 bases, with 15 bases between them. The CDR3 is 16 residues long. This CDR3 reads CAISENWRQLSYEQYF. CDR3 sequence (DNA): TGTGCCATCAGTGAAAATTGGAGACAGCTCTCCTACGAGCAGTACTTC.

This clonotype was counted between two and nine times. The V and J genes are TRBV20-1 and TRBJ2-7; 9 bases are a match to TRBD2. The end of the DNA is better explained by TRBJ2-5, so the J call may be wrong. The CDR3 runs 16 residues. The germline gives CDR1 DFQATT, CDR2 SNEGSKA (reference sequence). The CDR3 DNA is TGCAGTGCTAGAGAGTTTAGCGGGGGCGGAGGAGAGACCCAGTACTTC. Protein product: CSAREFSGGGGETQYF.

This clonotype showed up just a few times. This chain connects TRBV7-9 to TRBJ2-7; D is undetermined. The CDR3 extends over 14 amino acids. Germline CDR1 SEHNR, CDR2 FQNEAQ (reference sequence). V was shortened by 5 bases and J by 7 bases, with 18 bases between the two germline ends. The CDR3 here is CASSPSGQFSEQYF. CDR3 nucleotide sequence: TGTGCCAGCAGCCCCAGTGGCCAGTTTTCGGAGCAGTACTTC.

This clonotype was seen a handful of times. This chain joins TRBV5-6 and TRBJ2-5; 7 nucleotides line up with TRBD2. The ends lost 0 bases at V and 5 bases at J; junction bases unmatched: 13. Germline V gene lookup returns CDR1 SGHDT and CDR2 YYEEEE. The CDR3 consists of 17 residues. Written as DNA, the CDR3 is TGTGCCAGCAGCTTGGCTAGCGGAGCCACCCCGAGTGAGACCCAGTACTTC. It codes for CASSLASGATPSETQYF.